The entry below describes one T cell receptor (beta chain). Profiled with immunoSEQ multiplex PCR; TCRdb holds only in-frame clones, not every one. Seen here are 200,000 to 250,000 clones, about nine tenths observed once, and the top ten hold roughly 3.4%. The data derive from a study of blood T cell repertoires in COVID-19. Looking at the study overall: Acute and convalescent COVID-19 samples came from the United States, Italy and Spain.

This TCR derives from a woman between 40 and 55 years old with acute COVID-19. Sequenced: PBMCs or T cells enriched from blood (not recorded which).

CDR3 sequence: CASRPSQGTGPQHF. The CDR3 DNA follows: TGTGCCAGTAGGCCCAGCCAGGGGACGGGGCCCCAGCATTTT. The chain combines TRBV19 with TRBJ1-5, with D possibly being TRBD1 (6 bases). Trimming took off 6 bases at V and 9 bases at J, with 18 bases between the two ends. Per the germline V gene, CDR1 is LNHDA and CDR2 is SQIVND (reference sequence). This CDR3 spans 14 amino acids. The whole variable domain, remainder taken from reference TRBV19 and TRBJ1-5, is DGGITQSPKYLFRKEGQNVTLSCEQNLNHDAMYWYRQDPGQGLRLIYYSQIVNDFQKGDIAEGYSVSREKKESFPLTVTSAQKNPTAFYLCASRPSQGTGPQHFGDGTRLSIL.